This passage covers 2 T cell receptor beta chains from one sample sequenced in a study of blood T cell repertoires in COVID-19 (dated by TCRdb to 2018 to 2020). Library generation was performed with the immunoSEQ multiplex PCR assay. TCRdb provides this immuneACCESS table in a form limited to in-frame rearrangements. Some clones are lacking; in checked studies, under half of them reflect an unresolved V gene, and why the rest are absent is not known. The sample table lists about 180,000 clones, about 81% of them with a count of one. 12% of the sample lies in the top ten. Sequencing was done on a sample of peripheral blood. Every receptor here comes from a woman of 80 years or more with COVID-19, enrolled during active disease.

The rearrangement links TRBV5-1 to TRBJ1-2; D possibly corresponds to TRBD1 (5 bases). Trimming shortened V by 0 bases and J by 7 bases, and 16 bases separated the two germline ends. Germline V CDR1 and CDR2: SGHRS, YFSETQ. CDR3 size: 15 residues. CDR3 nucleotide sequence: TGCGCCAGCAGCTTGGCGCTTCAGGGTCTGGGTGGCTACACCTTC. It specifies CASSLALQGLGGYTF.

V usage is TRBV7-3 and J usage is TRBJ2-1, with TRBD2 as a possible D gene (5 bases). Trimming pared 1 base from V and 6 bases from J, leaving 10 bases between. Germline CDR1 and CDR2: SGHTA and FQGTGA. This CDR3 has 14 amino acids. CDR3 nucleotides: TGTGCCAGCAGCTTAAGCCTCGGGGTCAATGAGCAGTTCTTC. It translates to CASSLSLGVNEQFF.